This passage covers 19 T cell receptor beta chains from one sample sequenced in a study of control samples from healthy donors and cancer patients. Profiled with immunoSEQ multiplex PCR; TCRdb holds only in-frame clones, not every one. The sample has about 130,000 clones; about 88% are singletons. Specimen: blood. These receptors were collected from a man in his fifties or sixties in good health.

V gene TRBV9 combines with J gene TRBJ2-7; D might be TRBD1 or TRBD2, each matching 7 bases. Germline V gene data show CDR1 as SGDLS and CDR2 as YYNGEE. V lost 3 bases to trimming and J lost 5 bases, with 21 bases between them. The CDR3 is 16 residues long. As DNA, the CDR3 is TGTGCCAGCAGCGGGGGAGGGGTAAACAGGGGTCACGAGCAGTACTTC. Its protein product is CASSGGGVNRGHEQYF.

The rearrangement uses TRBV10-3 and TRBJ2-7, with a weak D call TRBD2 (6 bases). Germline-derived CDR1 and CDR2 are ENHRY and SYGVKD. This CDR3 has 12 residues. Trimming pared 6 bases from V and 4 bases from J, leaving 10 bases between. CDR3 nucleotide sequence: TGTGCCATCAGCGGGGCGGGGTACGAGCAGTACTTC. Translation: CAISGAGYEQYF.

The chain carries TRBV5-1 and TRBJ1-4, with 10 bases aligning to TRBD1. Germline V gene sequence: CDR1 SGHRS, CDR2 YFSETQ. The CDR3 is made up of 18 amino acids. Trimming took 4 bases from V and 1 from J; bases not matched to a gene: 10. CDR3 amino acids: CASSKTGQGRGTNEKLFF. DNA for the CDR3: TGCGCCAGCAGCAAAACGGGACAGGGGCGGGGAACTAATGAAAAACTGTTTTTT.

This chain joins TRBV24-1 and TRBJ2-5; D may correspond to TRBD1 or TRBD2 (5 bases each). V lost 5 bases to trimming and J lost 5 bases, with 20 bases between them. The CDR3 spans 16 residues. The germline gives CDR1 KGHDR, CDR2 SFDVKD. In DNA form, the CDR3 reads TGTGCCACCAGTGCAGGGAGTGGATCGGTGGTGGAGACCCAGTACTTC. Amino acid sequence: CATSAGSGSVVETQYF.

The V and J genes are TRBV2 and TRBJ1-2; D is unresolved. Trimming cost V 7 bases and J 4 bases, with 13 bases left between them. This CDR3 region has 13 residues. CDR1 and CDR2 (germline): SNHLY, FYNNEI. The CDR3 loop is CASKLDRGYGYTF. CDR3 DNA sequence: TGTGCCAGCAAGTTGGACCGGGGCTATGGCTACACCTTC.

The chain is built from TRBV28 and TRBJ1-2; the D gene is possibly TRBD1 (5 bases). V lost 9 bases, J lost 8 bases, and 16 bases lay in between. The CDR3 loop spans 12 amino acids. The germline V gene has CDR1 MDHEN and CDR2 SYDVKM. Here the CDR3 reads CASSPRGMGYTF. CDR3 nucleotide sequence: TGTGCCAGTTCCCCAAGGGGCATGGGCTACACCTTC.

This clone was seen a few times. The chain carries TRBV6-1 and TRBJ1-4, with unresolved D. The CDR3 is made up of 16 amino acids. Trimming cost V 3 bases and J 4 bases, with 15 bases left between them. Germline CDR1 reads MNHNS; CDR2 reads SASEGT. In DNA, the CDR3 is TGTGCCAGCAGTGATCAAGCGTTGAGCTTTAATGAAAAACTGTTTTTT. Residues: CASSDQALSFNEKLFF.

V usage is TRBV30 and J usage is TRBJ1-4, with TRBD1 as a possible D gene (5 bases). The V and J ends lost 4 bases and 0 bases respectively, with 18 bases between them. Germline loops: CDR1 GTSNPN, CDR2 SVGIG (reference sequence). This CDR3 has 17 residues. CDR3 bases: TGTGCCTGGAACCCGGGGGTCCTCACCCCAACTAATGAAAAACTGTTTTTT. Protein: CAWNPGVLTPTNEKLFF. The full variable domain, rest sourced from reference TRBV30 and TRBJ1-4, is SQTIHQWPATLVQPVGSPLSLECTVEGTSNPNLYWYRQAAGRGLQLLFYSVGIGQISSEVPQNLSASRPQDRQFILSSKKLLLSDSGFYLCAWNPGVLTPTNEKLFFGSGTQLSVL.

The CDR3 reads CASRLLSAEAFF. CDR3 in DNA: TGTGCCAGCAGACTCTTATCGGCTGAAGCTTTCTTT. The rearrangement joins TRBV28 to TRBJ1-1; D uncertain. This CDR3 contains 12 residues. V was trimmed by 6 bases and J by 6 bases, leaving 11 bases between them. In germline, CDR1 is MDHEN, CDR2 SYDVKM.

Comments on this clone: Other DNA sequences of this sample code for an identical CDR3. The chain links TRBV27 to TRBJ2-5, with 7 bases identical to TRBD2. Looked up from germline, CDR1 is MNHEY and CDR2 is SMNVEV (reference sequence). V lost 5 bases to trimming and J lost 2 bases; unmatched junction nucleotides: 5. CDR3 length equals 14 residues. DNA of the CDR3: TGTGCCAGCAGTCCGCGACTAGCACAAGAGACCCAGTACTTC. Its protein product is CASSPRLAQETQYF.

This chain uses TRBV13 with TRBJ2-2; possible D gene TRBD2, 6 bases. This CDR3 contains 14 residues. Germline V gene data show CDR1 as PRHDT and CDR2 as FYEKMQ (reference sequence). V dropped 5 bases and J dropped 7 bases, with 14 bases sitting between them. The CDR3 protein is CASSRRWEDGELFF. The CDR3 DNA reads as TGTGCCAGCAGCCGCAGGTGGGAGGACGGGGAGCTGTTTTTT.

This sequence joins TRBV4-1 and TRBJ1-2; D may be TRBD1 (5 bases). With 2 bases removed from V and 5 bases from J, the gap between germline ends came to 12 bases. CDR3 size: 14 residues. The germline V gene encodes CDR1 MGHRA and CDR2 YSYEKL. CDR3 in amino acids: CASSQLGGFYGYTF. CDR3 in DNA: TGCGCCAGCAGCCAACTTGGGGGGTTTTATGGCTACACCTTC.

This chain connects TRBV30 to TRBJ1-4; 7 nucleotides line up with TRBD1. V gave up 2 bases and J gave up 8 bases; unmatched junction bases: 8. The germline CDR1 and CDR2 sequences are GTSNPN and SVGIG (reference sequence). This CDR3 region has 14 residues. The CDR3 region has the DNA TGTGCCTGGAGTAAGGGGGCGGTTGGAGAAAAACTGTTTTTT. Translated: CAWSKGAVGEKLFF.

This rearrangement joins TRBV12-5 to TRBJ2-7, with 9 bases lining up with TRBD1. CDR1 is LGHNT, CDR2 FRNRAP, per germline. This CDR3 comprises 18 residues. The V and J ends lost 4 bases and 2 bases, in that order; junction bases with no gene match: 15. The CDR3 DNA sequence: TGTGCTAGTGGTTGTCCCGGGACAGGGCCTCCGGGCCCCTACGAGCAGTACTTC. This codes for CASGCPGTGPPGPYEQYF.

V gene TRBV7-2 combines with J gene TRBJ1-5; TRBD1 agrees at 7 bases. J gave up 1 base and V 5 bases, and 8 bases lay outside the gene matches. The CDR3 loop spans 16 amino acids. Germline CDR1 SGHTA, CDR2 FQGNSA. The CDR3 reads CASSRTGEFSNQPQHF. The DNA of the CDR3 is TGTGCCAGCAGCAGGACAGGAGAATTCAGCAATCAGCCCCAGCATTTT.

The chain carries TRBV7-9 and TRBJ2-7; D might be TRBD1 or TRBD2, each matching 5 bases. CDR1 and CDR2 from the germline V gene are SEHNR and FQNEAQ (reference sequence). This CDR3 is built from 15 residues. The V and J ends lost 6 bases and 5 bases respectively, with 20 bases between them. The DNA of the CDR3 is TGTGCCAGCAGAAAACGGGGACGGAGCCCGGACGAGCAGTACTTC. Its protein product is CASRKRGRSPDEQYF.

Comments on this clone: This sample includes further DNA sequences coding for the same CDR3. The CDR3 bases are TGTGCCAGCAGCCAAGGGAGGGAGACCCAGTACTTC. Protein product: CASSQGRETQYF. V and J are TRBV3-1 (or the pseudogene TRBV3-2) and TRBJ2-5; D is perhaps TRBD2 (5 bases). Germline V lookup: CDR1 LGHDT, CDR2 YNNKEL (reference sequence). The CDR3 sequence is 12 residues long. Trimming took 1 base from V and 5 from J, leaving 5 bases between them.

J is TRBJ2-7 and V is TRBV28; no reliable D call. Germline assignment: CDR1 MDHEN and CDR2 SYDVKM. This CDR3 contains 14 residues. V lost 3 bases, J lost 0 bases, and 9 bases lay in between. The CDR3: CASSFQVHSYEQYF. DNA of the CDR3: TGTGCCAGCAGTTTTCAGGTCCACTCCTACGAGCAGTACTTC.

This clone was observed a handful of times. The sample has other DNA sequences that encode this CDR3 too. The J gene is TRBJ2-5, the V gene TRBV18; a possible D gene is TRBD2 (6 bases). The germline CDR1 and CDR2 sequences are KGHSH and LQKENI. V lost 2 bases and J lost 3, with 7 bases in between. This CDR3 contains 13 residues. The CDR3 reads CASSPWGEETQYF. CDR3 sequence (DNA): TGTGCCAGCTCACCATGGGGGGAAGAGACCCAGTACTTC.